This TCR beta chain is drawn from a study of long-term antiretroviral therapy in people with HIV. Samples were assayed with immunoSEQ v3.0 at survey level. Measured with immunoSEQ multiplex PCR; TCRdb has only the in-frame clones, and not every one. Of about 22,000 clones detected, 84% appear once; the ten largest clones hold about 4.4%. The CDR3 runs 11 residues. Germline values: CDR1 SQVTM, CDR2 ANQGSEA. V shed 4 bases, J shed 7 bases, and the junction held 1 base outside the gene matches. Source: unsorted PBMCs, taken around 6 years after starting antiretroviral therapy. The J gene is TRBJ2-1, the V gene TRBV29-1; 7 bases agree with TRBD1. This TCR derives from a man aged 30 to 45 with HIV. CDR3 bases: TGCAGCGTTGCGGACAGGAATGAGCAGTTCTTC. Translating gives CSVADRNEQFF.